Below, 18 T cell receptor beta chains from the same sample are listed, as sequenced in a study of cytomegalovirus exposure and HLA in healthy donors. PCR involved 60 Vbeta and 13 Jbeta primers. Assay used: immunoSEQ multiplex PCR; TCRdb lists only in-frame clones, some missing. This table holds under 110,000 clones, about four fifths found once. The source material was PBMCs. Receptor source: a man aged 50-60 years in good health and CMV-seronegative.

V and J are TRBV7-2 and TRBJ1-1; D remains unclear. Trimming took 2 bases from V and 4 from J, leaving 14 bases between them. The CDR3 loop spans 15 amino acids. Germline V gene data show CDR1 as SGHTA and CDR2 as FQGNSA. The CDR3 DNA follows: TGTGCCAGCAGCTTACTCCGGGGAGGGAGCACTGAAGCTTTCTTT. Amino acid sequence: CASSLLRGGSTEAFF. Variable domain in full (rest from reference TRBV7-2 and TRBJ1-1): GAGVSQSPSNKVTEKGKDVELRCDPISGHTALYWYRQSLGQGLEFLIYFQGNSAPDKSGLPSDRFSAERTGGSVSTLTIQRTQQEDSAVYLCASSLLRGGSTEAFFGQGTRLTVV.

The chain combines TRBV18 with TRBJ2-5; the D gene is possibly TRBD2 (5 bases). The V gene's germline CDR1 is KGHSH and CDR2 LQKENI. Trimming shortened V by 6 bases and J by 2 bases, and 13 bases separated the two germline ends. The CDR3 totals 14 residues. For the CDR3, the DNA is TGTGCCAGCTCCCCGAACCGGGATCAAGAGACCCAGTACTTC. Translation gives CASSPNRDQETQYF.

The chain has TRBV6-5 and TRBJ1-1; TRBD1 matches at 9 bases. The CDR3 has 15 amino acids. V lost 6 bases and J lost 6; bases outside the gene matches: 11. From germline, CDR1 is MNHEY and CDR2 SVGAGI. CDR3: CASRKGTGQGPEAFF. The CDR3 coding sequence is TGTGCCAGCAGAAAGGGGACAGGGCAAGGTCCTGAAGCTTTCTTT.

This sequence joins TRBV18 and TRBJ2-7; the match to TRBD1 covers 12 bases. Losses at the gene ends were 4 bases for V and 5 bases for J; bases not matched to a gene: 6. Germline-derived CDR1 and CDR2 are KGHSH and LQKENI. The CDR3 runs 15 residues. The CDR3 region is CASSLGQGAIDEQYV. The CDR3 coding sequence is TGTGCCAGCTCACTGGGACAGGGGGCTATCGACGAGCAGTACGTC.

The V gene is TRBV5-4, the J gene TRBJ2-2; no firm D call. Germline values: CDR1 SGHNT, CDR2 YYREEE (reference sequence). There are 15 residues in the CDR3. V gave up 0 bases and J gave up 1 base, with 7 bases separating them. This CDR3 reads CASSLDFLNTGELFF. The CDR3, as DNA: TGTGCCAGCAGCTTGGACTTTTTGAACACCGGGGAGCTGTTTTTT.

A single count supports this clone. This chain connects TRBV7-8 to TRBJ1-5; 8 bases are a match to TRBD1. CDR3 length: 15 residues. In germline, CDR1 is SGHVS, CDR2 FQNEAQ. V lost 2 bases to trimming and J lost 3 bases; unmatched junction nucleotides: 3. CDR3 coding DNA: TGTGCCAGCAGCTTAAGACAGGGGTACAATCAGCCCCAGCATTTT. Protein: CASSLRQGYNQPQHF.

The chain recombines TRBV19 with TRBJ1-6, with D perhaps matching TRBD1 (5 bases). Per the germline V gene, CDR1 is LNHDA and CDR2 is SQIVND (reference sequence). This CDR3 is 14 amino acids long. Trimming stripped 6 bases from V and 6 bases from J, with 12 bases between. The CDR3 region is CASRSGVANSPLHF. The DNA for the CDR3 is TGTGCCAGTAGGTCGGGGGTAGCTAATTCACCCCTCCACTTT.

This chain joins TRBV9 and TRBJ2-2; D call uncertain. Germline CDR1 SGDLS, CDR2 YYNGEE. V was pared by 0 bases and J by 4 bases, with 7 bases between. This CDR3 is built from 14 residues. In nucleotides, the CDR3 is TGTGCCAGCAGCGTAGGCGATCTCACCGGGGAGCTGTTTTTT. It encodes CASSVGDLTGELFF.

The genes are TRBV9 and TRBJ1-5, with a tentative D call TRBD1 (6 bases). V was pared by 4 bases and J by 4 bases, with 9 bases between. This CDR3 comprises 13 residues. Germline-derived CDR1 and CDR2 are SGDLS and YYNGEE. The CDR3 DNA is TGTGCCAGCAGCCTAACAGGGAATCAGCCCCAGCATTTT. Amino acids: CASSLTGNQPQHF.

The V gene is TRBV2, the J gene TRBJ1-4; 8 bases are a match to TRBD1. This CDR3 is 13 amino acids long. Germline values: CDR1 SNHLY, CDR2 FYNNEI. The V gene end was trimmed by 8 bases and the J gene end by 8 bases; junction bases not matched to a gene: 7. Written as DNA, the CDR3 is TGTGCCAGCGCAGGGGGCGCAAGGGAAAAACTGTTTTTT. This gives the protein CASAGGAREKLFF. Together with reference TRBV2 and TRBJ1-4, the CDR3 gives the full variable domain: EPEVTQTPSHQVTQMGQEVILRCVPISNHLYFYWYRQILGQKVEFLVSFYNNEISEKSEIFDDQFSVERPDGSNFTLKIRSTKLEDSAMYFCASAGGAREKLFFGSGTQLSVL.

The chain couples TRBV6-6 to TRBJ2-2; TRBD1 is a possible D gene (6 bases). Germline loops: CDR1 MNHNY, CDR2 SVGAGI (reference sequence). The CDR3 contains 12 residues. Trimming took 5 bases from V and 10 from J, leaving 11 bases between them. CDR3 amino acids: CASSTQGQELFF. In nucleotides, the CDR3 is TGTGCCAGCAGTACCCAGGGACAGGAGCTGTTTTTT.

The chain links TRBV28 to TRBJ2-1; no firm D call. Germline-derived CDR1 and CDR2 are MDHEN and SYDVKM. Trimming left V 7 bases short and J 9 bases short, with 16 bases between. This CDR3 is 13 amino acids long. CDR3 sequence reads: CASTDPFRGEQFF. In DNA form, the CDR3 reads TGTGCCAGCACTGACCCGTTCCGAGGTGAGCAGTTCTTC.

The chain combines TRBV2 with TRBJ2-1; 7 bases are a match to TRBD1. J was trimmed by 5 bases and V by 6 bases; bases with no gene match: 7. This CDR3 comprises 14 residues. Germline V lookup: CDR1 SNHLY, CDR2 FYNNEI. The CDR3 DNA reads as TGTGCCAGCAGGATCAGGGACAGTCACAATGAGCAGTTCTTC. Translating gives CASRIRDSHNEQFF.

The chain has TRBV5-1 and TRBJ2-3; 7 nucleotides agree with TRBD1. Looked up from germline, CDR1 is SGHRS and CDR2 is YFSETQ. With V trimmed by 3 bases and J by 2 bases, 12 bases remained unmatched. This CDR3 is 17 amino acids long. CDR3 nucleotides: TGCGCCAGCAGCTCTAGGGGGCCCCAAACCTACACAGATACGCAGTATTTT. It translates to CASSSRGPQTYTDTQYF.

The chain links TRBV5-6 to TRBJ2-3, with TRBD2 identical over 14 bases. J lost 5 bases, V lost 0 bases, and 2 bases had no gene match. This CDR3 is 16 amino acids long. Germline CDR1 reads SGHDT; CDR2 reads YYEEEE. CDR3 region: CASSLGTSGGIDTQYF. DNA for the CDR3: TGTGCCAGCAGCTTGGGGACTAGCGGGGGGATAGATACGCAGTATTTT.

This clone was seen only once. The rearrangement links TRBV25-1 to TRBJ2-3; 8 bases match TRBD1. With 4 bases clipped from V and 6 bases from J, the junction kept 3 bases outside the gene matches. The CDR3 consists of 13 residues. The germline V gene has CDR1 MGHDK and CDR2 SYGVNS. The CDR3 bases are TGTGCCAGCAGTGGCTGGACAGGGGATACGCAGTATTTT. Encoded protein: CASSGWTGDTQYF.

The genes are TRBV6-5 and TRBJ1-2; TRBD1 agrees at 7 bases. This CDR3 region has 15 residues. The J segment lost 1 base and the V segment lost 9 bases, leaving 11 bases of the junction unmatched. The germline gives CDR1 MNHEY, CDR2 SVGAGI. CDR3 DNA sequence: TGTGCCAGTTCACCACAGGGGCGCGTTAACTATGGCTACACCTTC. It is translated as CASSPQGRVNYGYTF.

The sample holds a few counts of this clone. CDR3 sequence (DNA): TGCAGCGTTGAAGATTGGACAGACAATGAGCAGTTCTTC. Amino acid sequence: CSVEDWTDNEQFF. This chain connects TRBV29-1 to TRBJ2-1; TRBD1 is a possible D gene (6 bases). Trimming took off 0 bases at V and 5 bases at J, with 8 bases between the two ends. This CDR3 contains 13 residues. CDR1 SQVTM and CDR2 ANQGSEA come from the germline V gene.